This T cell receptor (beta chain) emerged from a study of radiotherapy plus CTLA-4 blockade in lung cancer. Regarding the study as a whole: Tumor-derived TCR clones expanded in blood after radiotherapy plus ipilimumab.

This CDR3 region has 15 residues. The V end lost 3 bases, the J end lost 5 bases, and 17 bases lay between the germline ends. Per germline, CDR1 SGHRS and CDR2 YFSETQ. Assay used: immunoSEQ multiplex PCR; TCRdb lists only in-frame clones, some missing. The profile shows around 72,000 clones, around 80% of them singletons. On this clone itself: Its antigen is still unknown.

This material consisted of peripheral blood, taken from a patient treated with radiotherapy plus ipilimumab. V gene TRBV5-1 combines with J gene TRBJ1-1, with TRBD1 as a possible D gene (5 bases). The clonotype originates from a human donor with non-small cell lung cancer who had a complete response to radiotherapy plus ipilimumab. CDR3 bases: TGCGCCAGCAGCTCGTGGGGGGATTTCGCAACTGAAGCTTTCTTT. It is translated as CASSSWGDFATEAFF.